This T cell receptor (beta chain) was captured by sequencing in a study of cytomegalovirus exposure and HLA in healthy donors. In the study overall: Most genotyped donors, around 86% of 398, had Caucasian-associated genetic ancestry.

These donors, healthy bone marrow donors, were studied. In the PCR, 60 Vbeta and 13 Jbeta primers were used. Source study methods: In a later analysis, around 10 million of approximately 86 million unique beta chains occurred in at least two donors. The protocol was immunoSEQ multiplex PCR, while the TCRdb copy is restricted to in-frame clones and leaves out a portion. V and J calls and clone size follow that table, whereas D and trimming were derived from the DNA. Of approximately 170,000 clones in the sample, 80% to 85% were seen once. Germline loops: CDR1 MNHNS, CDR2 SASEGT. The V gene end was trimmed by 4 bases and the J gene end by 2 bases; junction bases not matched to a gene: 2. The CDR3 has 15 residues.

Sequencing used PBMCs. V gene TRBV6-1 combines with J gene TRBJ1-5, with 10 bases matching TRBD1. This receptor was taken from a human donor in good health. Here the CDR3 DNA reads TGTGCCAGCAGTGTCGGGACAGGGGGCAATCAGCCCCAGCATTTT. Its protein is CASSVGTGGNQPQHF.